Listed here are 13 T cell receptor beta chains from one sample, sequenced in a study of post-analysis software for immune sequencing data. The TCR beta cDNA libraries contained unique molecular identifiers. MiXCR, run by TCRdb on the PCR reads, gives a single entry per CDR3 protein. The table has 150,000 or so distinct CDR3 sequences, 30% to 45% seen once. The sample in question was blood, obtained after autologous hematopoietic stem cell transplantation. The source is a girl between 10 and 17 years old with multiple sclerosis.

A word on this clonotype: A read error may be the cause here, since a much bigger clone is one base away. The chain recombines TRBV15 with TRBJ2-7; 8 bases match TRBD2. This CDR3 is built from 16 residues. The germline CDR1 and CDR2 sequences are LNHNV and YYDKDF (reference sequence). CDR3 bases: TGTGCCACCAGCAGAGTGGTACTAGCGGAGACCTACGGGCAGTACTTC. It is translated as CATSRVVLAETYGQYF.

This clonotype was counted a few times. J is TRBJ2-5 and V is TRBV7-2, with 8 bases identical to TRBD2. The V segment lost 2 bases and the J segment 3 bases; nucleotides outside the gene matches: 5. CDR1 and CDR2 from the germline V gene are SGHTA and FQGNSA. The CDR3 consists of 15 residues. In nucleotides, the CDR3 is TGTGCCAGCAGCTTATCAGCGGGAGAAAAAGAGACCCAGTACTTC. It encodes CASSLSAGEKETQYF.

This sequence joins TRBV20-1 and TRBJ2-5; TRBD1 aligns across 9 bases. The CDR3 has 14 amino acids. V gave up 4 bases and J gave up 5 bases; unmatched junction bases: 8. CDR1 is DFQATT and CDR2 is SNEGSKA in the germline V gene (reference sequence). The CDR3 DNA follows: TGCAGTGCTATCCGGACAGGGACAGGGGAGACCCAGTACTTC. Amino acids: CSAIRTGTGETQYF.

Only a few counts were recorded for this clonotype. The V call is TRBV10-3, the J call TRBJ1-6, with 7 bases that match TRBD1. V was pared by 0 bases and J by 10 bases, with 0 bases of the junction left unmatched. The length of the CDR3 is 13 residues. Germline lookup yields CDR1 ENHRY and CDR2 SYGVKD. CDR3: CAISESTGSPLHF. Here the CDR3 DNA reads TGTGCCATCAGTGAGTCGACAGGGTCACCCCTCCACTTT.

V is TRBV4-1 and J is TRBJ2-5, with D perhaps TRBD1 (6 bases). The germline V and J ends were trimmed by 2 bases and 5 bases, with 18 bases remaining between them. Germline CDR1 and CDR2: MGHRA and YSYEKL. The CDR3 length is 16 residues. The CDR3 DNA reads as TGCGCCAGCAGCCAAACCAGGGGCGGTGGGGGCGAGACCCAGTACTTC. Translation: CASSQTRGGGGETQYF.

This clonotype was found a few times. The chain uses TRBV5-1 and TRBJ2-6, with D hard to call. With 1 base removed from V and 3 bases from J, the gap between germline ends came to 11 bases. This CDR3 has 16 residues. Germline values: CDR1 SGHRS, CDR2 YFSETQ. The CDR3 protein is CASSLRPTGGANVLTF. CDR3 sequence (DNA): TGCGCCAGCAGCTTGCGACCCACGGGTGGGGCCAACGTCCTGACTTTC.

This clonotype was picked up many times. The chain couples TRBV11-2 to TRBJ2-3; 9 nucleotides align to TRBD1. V was pared by 1 base and J by 5 bases, with 4 bases of the junction left unmatched. Germline lookup yields CDR1 SGHAT and CDR2 FQNNGV. CDR3 length: 15 amino acids. The CDR3 sequence is CASSLGTGAGDTQYF. The CDR3 DNA reads TGTGCCAGCAGCTTAGGGACAGGGGCCGGAGATACGCAGTATTTT.

This clonotype appeared a few times. The chain has TRBV10-3 and TRBJ2-7, with D perhaps matching TRBD1 (6 bases). This CDR3 contains 17 residues. Trimming cost V 0 bases and J 3 bases, with 18 bases left between them. The germline V gene encodes CDR1 ENHRY and CDR2 SYGVKD. CDR3 loop: CAISESWTAYTGYEQYF. As DNA, the CDR3 is TGTGCCATCAGTGAGTCGTGGACAGCCTACACCGGCTACGAGCAGTACTTC.

The chain uses TRBV7-6 and TRBJ1-1; no reliable D call. Trimming took off 2 bases at V and 2 bases at J, with 12 bases between the two ends. CDR3 length: 15 residues. Germline CDR1 SGHVS, CDR2 FNYEAQ. Here the CDR3 reads CASSLRAGPNTEAFF. The CDR3 DNA reads TGTGCCAGCAGCTTAAGGGCAGGACCTAACACTGAAGCTTTCTTT.

The chain has TRBV20-1 and TRBJ2-3, with 11 positions matching TRBD1. CDR3 size: 14 residues. J gave up 3 bases and V 5 bases, and 4 bases lay outside the gene matches. Germline CDR1 reads DFQATT; CDR2 reads SNEGSKA (reference sequence). CDR3 in amino acids: CSALGTGGTDTQYF. CDR3 nucleotide sequence: TGCAGTGCTCTTGGGACAGGGGGTACAGATACGCAGTATTTT.

The V call is TRBV20-1, the J call TRBJ2-4, with a tentative D call TRBD1 (6 bases). CDR1 is DFQATT and CDR2 is SNEGSKA in the germline V gene (reference sequence). V shed 7 bases and J shed 8 bases, with 15 bases lying between them. The CDR3 has 12 amino acids. CDR3 sequence: CSVIIRGHIQYF. The DNA for the CDR3 is TGCAGTGTTATCATCAGGGGTCACATTCAGTACTTC.

V and J are TRBV7-2 and TRBJ1-1; D uncertain. The V end lost 1 base, the J end lost 6 bases, and 9 bases lay between the germline ends. From germline, CDR1 is SGHTA and CDR2 FQGNSA. This CDR3 is built from 13 residues. Here the CDR3 reads CASSLDRVSEAFF. DNA for the CDR3: TGTGCCAGCAGCTTAGATCGTGTCTCTGAAGCTTTCTTT.

The chain is built from TRBV11-2 and TRBJ1-5; maybe TRBD1 (5 bases). Germline V gene sequence: CDR1 SGHAT, CDR2 FQNNGV. The length of the CDR3 is 14 residues. The V end lost 3 bases, the J end lost 3 bases, and 9 bases lay between the germline ends. The CDR3 spells CASSLGPYNQPQHF. CDR3 DNA sequence: TGTGCCAGCAGCTTGGGACCGTACAATCAGCCCCAGCATTTT.